This T cell receptor (beta chain) stems from a study of cytomegalovirus exposure and HLA in healthy donors. For this clone: Its antigen is unknown.

Study results and caveats: The authors later found most CMV-associated TCR beta chains appeared HLA-restricted. Presence/absence analyses took donor sequencing depth as roughly uniform. Some V segments (TRBV6-2 and TRBV6-3 among them) were excluded as indistinguishable.

Germline values: CDR1 MNHNS, CDR2 SASEGT. CDR3 length equals 14 residues. With V trimmed by 6 bases and J by 3 bases, 1 base remained unmatched. Researchers ran the PCR with 60 Vbeta and 13 Jbeta primers. Sequencing was performed with immunoSEQ multiplex PCR; in TCRdb, only in-frame clones are kept and a portion is missing. This repertoire includes under 200,000 clones. The sequenced material came from PBMCs. This TCR derives from a man aged 25 to 45 in good health and CMV-seronegative. The chain has TRBV6-1 and TRBJ2-3; TRBD2 aligns across 12 bases. As DNA, the CDR3 is TGTGCCAGCAGGACTAGCGGGGGAACAGATACGCAGTATTTT. Its protein is CASRTSGGTDTQYF.